These 16 T cell receptor beta chains were sequenced from one sample in a study of T cell changes during pregnancy in multiple sclerosis. The table came from immunoSEQ multiplex PCR; TCRdb's copy has only in-frame clones and leaves some out. This table has 65,000 to 85,000 clones, 70% to 90% appearing once. This specimen was peripheral blood, taken in the first trimester of pregnancy. The receptors were gathered from a female donor in good health, enrolled as a control in a pregnancy study.

CDR3 region: CASSLGLAGGRQETQYF. DNA of the CDR3: TGCGCCAGCAGCTTGGGACTAGCGGGGGGGCGGCAGGAGACCCAGTACTTC. This sequence joins TRBV5-1 and TRBJ2-5, with 14 bases lining up with TRBD2. The CDR3 consists of 17 residues. Trimming removed 0 bases from V and 5 bases from J; junction bases left unmatched: 6. Germline CDR1 and CDR2: SGHRS and YFSETQ.

The chain carries TRBV6-6 and TRBJ2-1; TRBD2 matches at 12 bases. From germline, CDR1 is MNHNY and CDR2 SVGAGI (reference sequence). Unmatched junction bases numbered 6, after V lost 2 bases and J lost 7 bases. The CDR3 spans 16 residues. The CDR3 sequence is CASSYAGLAGPNEQFF. CDR3 nucleotides: TGTGCCAGCAGTTACGCGGGACTAGCGGGCCCTAATGAGCAGTTCTTC.

The rearrangement links TRBV6-5 to TRBJ1-1, with 7 bases fitting TRBD1. The CDR3 is 15 amino acids. The trim removed 2 bases at V and 3 bases at J, leaving 6 bases unmatched. The germline CDR1 and CDR2 sequences are MNHEY and SVGAGI. CDR3 nucleotide sequence: TGTGCCAGCAGTTACAGGGGGCGGTGGGACACTGAAGCTTTCTTT. This encodes CASSYRGRWDTEAFF.

The J gene is TRBJ2-7, the V gene TRBV2; possibly TRBD1 for D (6 bases). Per the germline V gene, CDR1 is SNHLY and CDR2 is FYNNEI. Trimming shortened V by 6 bases and J by 4 bases, and 16 bases separated the two germline ends. This CDR3 contains 14 residues. The CDR3: CASSGIQGRYEQYF. The DNA of the CDR3 is TGTGCCAGCAGCGGGATACAGGGAAGGTACGAGCAGTACTTC.

The CDR3 nucleotides are TGTGCCAGCAGCGTAGGGCAGGGTGTCTCCTACGAGCAGTACTTC. Protein: CASSVGQGVSYEQYF. The V gene is TRBV9, the J gene TRBJ2-7; the D gene is possibly TRBD1 (5 bases). Germline V gene lookup returns CDR1 SGDLS and CDR2 YYNGEE. The V gene lost 0 bases and the J gene lost 0 bases, with 10 bases spanning the gap. The length of the CDR3 is 15 residues. Using reference TRBV9 and TRBJ2-7 for the parts outside the CDR3, the full variable domain is DSGVTQTPKHLITATGQRVTLRCSPRSGDLSVYWYQQSLDQGLQFLIQYYNGEERAKGNILERFSAQQFPDLHSELNLSSLELGDSALYFCASSVGQGVSYEQYFGPGTRLTVT.

The chain is built from TRBV28 and TRBJ2-7, with 9 bases lining up with TRBD1. The J segment lost 4 bases and the V segment lost 1 base, leaving 5 bases of the junction unmatched. Germline-derived CDR1 and CDR2 are MDHEN and SYDVKM. The CDR3 covers 15 residues. CDR3 loop: CASSLSSGTGYEQYF. The CDR3, as DNA: TGTGCCAGCAGTTTATCCTCCGGGACAGGGTACGAGCAGTACTTC. The variable domain in full, completed from reference TRBV28 and TRBJ2-7, reads DVKVTQSSRYLVKRTGEKVFLECVQDMDHENMFWYRQDPGLGLRLIYFSYDVKMKEKGDIPEGYSVSREKKERFSLILESASTNQTSMYLCASSLSSGTGYEQYFGPGTRLTVT.

This sequence joins TRBV4-3 and TRBJ2-5, with D possibly matching TRBD2 (7 bases). This CDR3 contains 14 residues. The germline CDR1 and CDR2 sequences are LGHNA and YSLEER. Trimming left V 6 bases short and J 5 bases short, with 16 bases between. CDR3 amino acids: CASSTGQAGETQYF. CDR3 coding DNA: TGCGCCAGCAGTACGGGACAAGCGGGGGAGACCCAGTACTTC.

The J gene is TRBJ2-5, the V gene TRBV4-2; D unclear. CDR3 length: 14 amino acids. The germline V gene has CDR1 LGHNA and CDR2 YNFKEQ. Trimming shortened V by 4 bases and J by 2 bases, and 11 bases separated the two germline ends. This chain's CDR3 is CASSPFGRQETQYF. The DNA for the CDR3 is TGTGCCAGCAGCCCCTTTGGCAGGCAAGAGACCCAGTACTTC.

The chain links TRBV7-2 to TRBJ2-1; 15 bases are a match to TRBD2. The J segment lost 10 bases and the V segment lost 5 bases, leaving 15 bases of the junction unmatched. The CDR3 covers 18 residues. The germline V gene has CDR1 SGHTA and CDR2 FQGNSA. This chain's CDR3 is CASSALIRTSGGAGEQFF. DNA for the CDR3: TGTGCCAGCAGCGCCCTAATAAGGACTAGCGGGGGGGCAGGAGAGCAGTTCTTC.

J is TRBJ1-2 and V is TRBV29-1, with D possibly matching TRBD1 (5 bases). Trimming took 0 bases from V and 4 from J, leaving 9 bases between them. This CDR3 is 13 amino acids long. Germline V gene data show CDR1 as SQVTM and CDR2 as ANQGSEA. The CDR3 loop reads CSVEETDSYGYTF. The DNA for the CDR3 is TGCAGCGTTGAAGAGACAGATTCCTATGGCTACACCTTC.

The chain is built from TRBV6-1 and TRBJ1-2; 10 positions match TRBD1. V lost 3 bases, J lost 1 base, and 2 bases stayed unmatched. CDR3 size: 15 residues. Looked up from germline, CDR1 is MNHNS and CDR2 is SASEGT. The CDR3 sequence is CASSDRDRGNYGYTF. In DNA form, the CDR3 reads TGTGCCAGCAGTGACAGGGACAGGGGTAACTATGGCTACACCTTC.

This chain uses TRBV15 with TRBJ2-7, with D perhaps TRBD1 (6 bases). Germline CDR1 LNHNV, CDR2 YYDKDF (reference sequence). The length of the CDR3 is 17 residues. The V end lost 1 base, the J end lost 0 bases, and 16 bases lay between the germline ends. Here the CDR3 DNA reads TGTGCCACCAGCAGAGGCCCGGGACAAATAAACTCCTACGAGCAGTACTTC. Translation gives CATSRGPGQINSYEQYF.

The chain has TRBV7-6 and TRBJ2-7, with 9 positions matching TRBD2. Germline assignment: CDR1 SGHVS and CDR2 FNYEAQ. This CDR3 contains 15 residues. Trimming at V came to 0 bases and at J to 2 bases, leaving 2 bases not matched to a gene. CDR3 region: CASSLAGGRAYEQYF. The CDR3, as DNA: TGTGCCAGCAGCTTAGCGGGCGGGAGGGCCTACGAGCAGTACTTC. The whole variable domain, remainder taken from reference TRBV7-6 and TRBJ2-7, is GAGVSQSPRYKVTKRGQDVALRCDPISGHVSLYWYRQALGQGPEFLTYFNYEAQQDKSGLPNDRFSAERPEGSISTLTIQRTEQRDSAMYRCASSLAGGRAYEQYFGPGTRLTVT.

This clone was counted between two and nine times. The chain has TRBV14 and TRBJ2-2, with D uncertain. Trimming removed 1 base from V and 7 bases from J, with 10 bases in between. CDR3 size: 14 residues. The germline V gene has CDR1 SGHDN and CDR2 FVKESK. CDR3: CASSQVRSSGELFF. In DNA, the CDR3 is TGTGCCAGCAGCCAAGTAAGATCGAGCGGGGAGCTGTTTTTT.

The genes are TRBV19 and TRBJ2-3, with 8 bases lining up with TRBD2. The CDR3 runs 17 residues. CDR1 and CDR2 (germline): LNHDA, SQIVND (reference sequence). V trimming: 3 bases; J trimming: 4 bases; junction bases outside the gene matches: 12. The CDR3 spells CASSMLPRAGAADTQYF. The CDR3 DNA sequence: TGTGCCAGTAGTATGTTACCTAGAGCGGGGGCGGCAGATACGCAGTATTTT.

This sequence joins TRBV6-5 and TRBJ2-7, with 7 positions matching TRBD1. Looked up from germline, CDR1 is MNHEY and CDR2 is SVGAGI. The CDR3 extends over 15 amino acids. Trimming took 5 bases from V and 4 from J; bases not matched to a gene: 11. This CDR3 reads CASSSRDSITYEQYF. CDR3 nucleotide sequence: TGTGCCAGCAGTAGCCGGGACAGCATAACTTACGAGCAGTACTTC.